In its sample, the clone carrying this TCR beta chain was seen once. Its antigen remains unknown. The authors ran the immunoSEQ assay, v3.0, at survey level. Assay used: immunoSEQ multiplex PCR; TCRdb lists only in-frame clones, some missing. The table records tens of thousands of clones, about 90% of them present only once. The sample is drawn from a study of long-term antiretroviral therapy in people with HIV. Per germline, CDR1 SGHAT and CDR2 FQNNGV. The CDR3 totals 15 residues. V was cut by 1 base and J by 7 bases, with 16 bases left in between. Overall study results and limits: With ART, diversity went up but was still lower than in transplant donor controls.

The rearrangement uses TRBV11-2 and TRBJ1-2; D uncertain. This TCR was recovered from a man aged 30-40 years with HIV. The sequenced sample was unsorted PBMCs, obtained about 4.3 years after starting antiretroviral therapy. The CDR3 DNA follows: TGTGCCAGCAGCTTAGGACGTGGAAACCGCAGTGGCTACACCTTC. It encodes CASSLGRGNRSGYTF.